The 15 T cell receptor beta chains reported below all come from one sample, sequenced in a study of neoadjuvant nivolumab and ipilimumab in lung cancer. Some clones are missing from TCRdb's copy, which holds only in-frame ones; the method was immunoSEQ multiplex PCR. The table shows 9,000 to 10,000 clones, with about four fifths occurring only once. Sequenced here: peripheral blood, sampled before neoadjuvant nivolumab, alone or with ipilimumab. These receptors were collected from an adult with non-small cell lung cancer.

The CDR3: CASSLDSWDGYTF. The CDR3 bases are TGTGCCAGCAGCTTAGATTCATGGGATGGCTACACCTTC. The chain recombines TRBV11-2 with TRBJ1-2; D ambiguous. CDR3 size: 13 residues. CDR1 is SGHAT and CDR2 is FQNNGV in the germline V gene. V lost 0 bases to trimming and J lost 6 bases, with 8 bases between them.

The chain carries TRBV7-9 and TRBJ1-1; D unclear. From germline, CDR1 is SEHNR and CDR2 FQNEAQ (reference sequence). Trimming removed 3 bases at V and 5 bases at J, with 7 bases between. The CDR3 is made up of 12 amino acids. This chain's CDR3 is CASSFLGTEAFF. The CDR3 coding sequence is TGTGCCAGCAGCTTTCTTGGAACTGAAGCTTTCTTT.

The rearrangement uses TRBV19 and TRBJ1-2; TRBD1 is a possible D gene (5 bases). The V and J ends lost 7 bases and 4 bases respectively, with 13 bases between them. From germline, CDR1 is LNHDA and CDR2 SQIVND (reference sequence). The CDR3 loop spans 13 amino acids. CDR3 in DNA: TGTGCCAGTACCCAACAGGTTGGCTATGGCTACACCTTC. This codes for CASTQQVGYGYTF.

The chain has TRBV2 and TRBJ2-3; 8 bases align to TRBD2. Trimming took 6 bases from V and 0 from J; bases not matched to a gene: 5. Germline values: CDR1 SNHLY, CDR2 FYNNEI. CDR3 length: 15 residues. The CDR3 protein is CASRLLAASTDTQYF. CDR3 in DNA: TGTGCCAGCAGGCTACTAGCGGCTAGCACAGATACGCAGTATTTT.

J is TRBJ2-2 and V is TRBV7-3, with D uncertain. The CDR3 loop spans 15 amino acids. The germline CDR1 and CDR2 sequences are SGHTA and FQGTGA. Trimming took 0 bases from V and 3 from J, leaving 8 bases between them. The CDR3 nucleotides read TGTGCCAGCAGCTTAACAGGATCGGACACCGGGGAGCTGTTTTTT. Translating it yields CASSLTGSDTGELFF.

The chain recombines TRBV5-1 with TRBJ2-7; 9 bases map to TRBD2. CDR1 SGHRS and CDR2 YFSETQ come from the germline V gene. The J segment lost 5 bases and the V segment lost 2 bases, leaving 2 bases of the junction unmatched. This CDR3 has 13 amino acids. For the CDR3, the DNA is TGCGCCAGCAGCTTAGGGACTAGCAACGAGCAGTACTTC. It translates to CASSLGTSNEQYF.

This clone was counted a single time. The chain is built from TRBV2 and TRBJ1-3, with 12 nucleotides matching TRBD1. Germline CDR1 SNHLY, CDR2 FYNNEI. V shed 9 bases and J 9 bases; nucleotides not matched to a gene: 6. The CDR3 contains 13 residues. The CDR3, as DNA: TGTGCCAGGGGACAGGGGGCTGTCGGCACCATATATTTT. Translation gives CARGQGAVGTIYF.

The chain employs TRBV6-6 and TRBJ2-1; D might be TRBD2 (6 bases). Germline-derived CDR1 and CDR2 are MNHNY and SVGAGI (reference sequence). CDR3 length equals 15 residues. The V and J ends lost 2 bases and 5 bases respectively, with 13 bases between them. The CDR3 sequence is CASSYGRGTHNEQFF. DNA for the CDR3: TGTGCCAGCAGTTACGGGCGGGGCACCCACAATGAGCAGTTCTTC.

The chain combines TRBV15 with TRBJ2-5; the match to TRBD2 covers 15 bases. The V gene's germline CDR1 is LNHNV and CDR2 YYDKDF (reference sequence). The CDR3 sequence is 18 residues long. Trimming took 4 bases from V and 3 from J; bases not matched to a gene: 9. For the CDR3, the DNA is TGTGCCACCAGCAACTCCGGGACTAGCGGGAGGTGGGAAGAGACCCAGTACTTC. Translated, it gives CATSNSGTSGRWEETQYF.

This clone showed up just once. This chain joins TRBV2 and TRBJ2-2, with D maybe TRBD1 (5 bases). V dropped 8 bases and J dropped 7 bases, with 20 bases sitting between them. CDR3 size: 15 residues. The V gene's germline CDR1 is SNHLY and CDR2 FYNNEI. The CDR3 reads CASEVQQGVRGELFF. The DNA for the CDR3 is TGTGCCAGCGAGGTCCAGCAAGGGGTACGCGGGGAGCTGTTTTTT.

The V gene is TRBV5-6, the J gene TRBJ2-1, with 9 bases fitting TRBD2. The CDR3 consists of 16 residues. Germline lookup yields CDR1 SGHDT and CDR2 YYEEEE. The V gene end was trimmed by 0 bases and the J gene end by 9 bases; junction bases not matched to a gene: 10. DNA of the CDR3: TGTGCCAGCAGCTTGGGGTCTGCGGGAGGGGGGTCTGAGCAGTTCTTC. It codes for CASSLGSAGGGSEQFF.

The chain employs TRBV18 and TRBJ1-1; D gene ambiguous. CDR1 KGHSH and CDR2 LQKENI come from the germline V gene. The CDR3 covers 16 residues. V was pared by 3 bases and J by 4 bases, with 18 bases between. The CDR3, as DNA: TGTGCCAGCTCACCCCAGACCGCGGGTACCCTCACTGAAGCTTTCTTT. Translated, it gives CASSPQTAGTLTEAFF.

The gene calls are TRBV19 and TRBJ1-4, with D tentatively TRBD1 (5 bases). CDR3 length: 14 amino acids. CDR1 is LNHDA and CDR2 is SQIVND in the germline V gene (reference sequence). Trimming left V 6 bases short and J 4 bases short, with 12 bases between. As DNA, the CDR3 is TGTGCCAGTAGATTGAGGGGAAGTAATGAAAAACTGTTTTTT. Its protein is CASRLRGSNEKLFF.

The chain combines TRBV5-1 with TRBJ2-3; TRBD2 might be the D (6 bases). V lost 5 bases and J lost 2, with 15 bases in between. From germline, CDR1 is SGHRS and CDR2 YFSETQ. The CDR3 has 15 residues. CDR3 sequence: CASSYGREITDTQYF. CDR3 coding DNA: TGCGCCAGCAGTTACGGTCGGGAGATCACAGATACGCAGTATTTT.

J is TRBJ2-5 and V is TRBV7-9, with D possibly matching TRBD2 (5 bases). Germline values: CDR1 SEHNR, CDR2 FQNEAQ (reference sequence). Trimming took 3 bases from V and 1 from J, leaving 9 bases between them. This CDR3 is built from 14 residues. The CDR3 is CASSLGAVQETQYF. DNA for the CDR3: TGTGCCAGCAGCTTGGGAGCGGTCCAAGAGACCCAGTACTTC.